This TCR beta chain appears in the sequencing data of a study of CD8+CD57+ T cells in acquired aplastic anemia. Findings of the study overall: Over 25 shared CD8+ CDR3s appeared highly expressed within patients' immunodominant clones. Any difference that existed in CD8+ Simpson's diversity between patients and controls was not significant.

There are 12 residues in the CDR3. Trimming left V 2 bases short and J 7 bases short, with 11 bases between. The germline gives CDR1 DFQATT, CDR2 SNEGSKA (reference sequence). All patients picked for sequencing had shown, by flow cytometry, an expansion of CD8+CD57+ cells. The patients, all of them, had severe acquired aplastic anemia. No therapy had been given to the patients at the time of blood sampling. Profiles of TCR beta VDJ and CDR3 were generated from a genomic DNA template. Using its own MiXCR run on the reads, TCRdb lists one record per CDR3 protein. This sample has around 50,000 distinct CDR3 sequences, with about 56% found just once. This clonotype was detected once. The antigen remains undetermined.

Sequenced: sorted CD4+, CD8+, or CD8+CD57+ T cells (not recorded which) from PBMCs. The chain joins TRBV20-1 to TRBJ2-5; D remains ambiguous. The sequence was collected from a human donor with aplastic anemia. CDR3 nucleotide sequence: TGCAGTGCTAGACTAGGTCAGAGGACCCAGTACTTC. It specifies CSARLGQRTQYF.